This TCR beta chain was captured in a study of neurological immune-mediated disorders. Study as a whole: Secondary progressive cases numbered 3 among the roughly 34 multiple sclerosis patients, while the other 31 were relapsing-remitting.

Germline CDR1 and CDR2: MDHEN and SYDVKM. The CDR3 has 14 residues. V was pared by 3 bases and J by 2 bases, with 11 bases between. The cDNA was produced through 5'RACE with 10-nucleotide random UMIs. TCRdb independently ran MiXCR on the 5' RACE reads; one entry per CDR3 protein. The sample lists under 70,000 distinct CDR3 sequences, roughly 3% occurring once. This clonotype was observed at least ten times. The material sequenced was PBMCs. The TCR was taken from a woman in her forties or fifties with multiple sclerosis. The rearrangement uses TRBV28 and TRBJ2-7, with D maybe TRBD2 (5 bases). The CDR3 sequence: CASSFSVGTYEQYF. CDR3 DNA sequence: TGTGCCAGCAGTTTTAGCGTGGGCACCTACGAGCAGTACTTC. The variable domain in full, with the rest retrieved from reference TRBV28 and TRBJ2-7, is DVKVTQSSRYLVKRTGEKVFLECVQDMDHENMFWYRQDPGLGLRLIYFSYDVKMKEKGDIPEGYSVSREKKERFSLILESASTNQTSMYLCASSFSVGTYEQYFGPGTRLTVT.